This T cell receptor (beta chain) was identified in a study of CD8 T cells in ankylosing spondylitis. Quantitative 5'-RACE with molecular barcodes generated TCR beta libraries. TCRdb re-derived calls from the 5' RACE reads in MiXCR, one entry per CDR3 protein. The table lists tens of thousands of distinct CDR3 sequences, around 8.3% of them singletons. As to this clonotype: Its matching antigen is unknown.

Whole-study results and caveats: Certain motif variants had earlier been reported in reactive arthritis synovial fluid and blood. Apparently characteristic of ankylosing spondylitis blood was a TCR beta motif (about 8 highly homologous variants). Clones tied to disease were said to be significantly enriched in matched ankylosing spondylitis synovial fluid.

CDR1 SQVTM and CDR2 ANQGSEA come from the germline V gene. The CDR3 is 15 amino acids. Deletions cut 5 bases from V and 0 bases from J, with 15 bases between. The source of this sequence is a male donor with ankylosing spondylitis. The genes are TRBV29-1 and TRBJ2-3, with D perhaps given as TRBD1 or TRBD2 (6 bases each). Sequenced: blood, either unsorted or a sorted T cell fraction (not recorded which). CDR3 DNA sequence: TGCAGCGTTTTAGGAGGGGACATCAGCACAGATACGCAGTATTTT. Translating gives CSVLGGDISTDTQYF.